One sample yielded the 25 T cell receptor beta chains listed below, sequenced in a study of CD8 T cells in ankylosing spondylitis. MiXCR, run by TCRdb on the 5' RACE reads, gives a single entry per CDR3 protein. Of roughly 230,000 distinct CDR3 sequences listed, 7% to 10% are singletons. The sample consisted of blood, either unsorted or a sorted T cell fraction (not recorded which). The origin of the receptors is a female donor with ankylosing spondylitis or in good health (not recorded which).

This clonotype was detected many times. Written as DNA, the CDR3 is TGTGCCACCAGCAGGAGGGGGTCCCAGACCCAGTACTTC. Its translation: CATSRRGSQTQYF. The V call is TRBV15, the J call TRBJ2-5; D may be TRBD1 (6 bases). Deletions cut 3 bases from V and 6 bases from J, with 11 bases between. CDR3 length: 13 amino acids. Germline loops: CDR1 LNHNV, CDR2 YYDKDF (reference sequence). The whole variable domain, remainder taken from reference TRBV15 and TRBJ2-5, is DAMVIQNPRYQVTQFGKPVTLSCSQTLNHNVMYWYQQKSSQAPKLLFHYYDKDFNNEADTPDNFQSRRPNTSFCFLDIRSPGLGDTAMYLCATSRRGSQTQYFGPGTRLLVL.

This clonotype was recorded many times. The V gene is TRBV29-1, the J gene TRBJ2-4; TRBD1 matches 7 bases. Germline CDR1 is SQVTM and CDR2 is ANQGSEA. The CDR3 spans 12 residues. Trimming removed 7 bases from V and 6 bases from J; junction bases left unmatched: 6. CDR3 bases: TGCAGCGCTGGACAGGATGGAAACATTCAGTACTTC. Translation gives CSAGQDGNIQYF.

This clonotype was detected ten times or more. The rearrangement joins TRBV20-1 to TRBJ2-7; 9 bases align to TRBD1. Germline V lookup: CDR1 DFQATT, CDR2 SNEGSKA (reference sequence). This CDR3 has 14 residues. The V segment lost 5 bases and the J segment 0 bases; nucleotides outside the gene matches: 5. CDR3 protein: CSASRTGASYEQYF. CDR3 nucleotides: TGCAGTGCTTCCCGGACAGGGGCCTCCTACGAGCAGTACTTC.

This clonotype showed up many times. The CDR3 here is CSALVVGNEQFF. The CDR3 DNA follows: TGCAGCGCCCTTGTAGTCGGCAATGAGCAGTTCTTC. The chain links TRBV29-1 to TRBJ2-1; D unclear. V lost 7 bases and J lost 6, with 13 bases in between. The CDR3 consists of 12 residues. Germline values: CDR1 SQVTM, CDR2 ANQGSEA.

This clonotype was seen many times. This chain joins TRBV5-6 and TRBJ1-5; D remains unclear. Germline CDR1 SGHDT, CDR2 YYEEEE. The V end lost 7 bases, the J end lost 0 bases, and 17 bases lay between the germline ends. The CDR3 is 16 residues long. CDR3: CASRAAKKYSNQPQHF. CDR3 DNA sequence: TGTGCCAGCCGGGCTGCCAAGAAATATAGCAATCAGCCCCAGCATTTT. The whole variable domain, remainder taken from reference TRBV5-6 and TRBJ1-5, is DAGVTQSPTHLIKTRGQQVTLRCSPKSGHDTVSWYQQALGQGPQFIFQYYEEEERQRGNFPDRFSGHQFPNYSSELNVNALLLGDSALYLCASRAAKKYSNQPQHFGDGTRLSIL.

This clonotype appeared many times. This sequence joins TRBV15 and TRBJ2-7; 7 nucleotides line up with TRBD2. From germline, CDR1 is LNHNV and CDR2 YYDKDF (reference sequence). The CDR3 loop spans 14 amino acids. Trimming cost V 4 bases and J 1 base; bases outside gene matches: 4. The DNA for the CDR3 is TGTGCCACCAGCAAACCGGGGGGTTCCTACGAGCAGTACTTC. Residues: CATSKPGGSYEQYF.

The table lists this clonotype with many counts. The CDR3 DNA sequence: TGTGCCAGCAGTTACTCGACTTCGGAGCAGTACTTC. Protein sequence: CASSYSTSEQYF. The chain couples TRBV6-2 or TRBV6-3 to TRBJ2-7; D ambiguous. The CDR3 spans 12 residues. V lost 0 bases and J lost 7, with 7 bases in between. Germline loops: CDR1 MNHEY, CDR2 SVGEGT.

Many counts were recorded for this clonotype. The gene calls are TRBV7-9 and TRBJ2-3; D uncertain. This CDR3 has 13 residues. With 4 bases removed from V and 1 base from J, the gap between germline ends came to 6 bases. Germline-derived CDR1 and CDR2 are SEHNR and FQNEAQ (reference sequence). For the CDR3, the DNA is TGTGCCAGCAGCTCCCAGGGCACAGATACGCAGTATTTT. Its translation is CASSSQGTDTQYF.

There are a few counts of this clonotype. The rearrangement uses TRBV20-1 and TRBJ2-1; D perhaps matches TRBD2 (5 bases). Trimming removed 1 base at V and 5 bases at J, with 15 bases between. The CDR3 extends over 15 amino acids. From germline, CDR1 is DFQATT and CDR2 SNEGSKA (reference sequence). The CDR3 DNA sequence: TGCAGTGCTAGAGCCCAAAGCGGACCTAACAATGAGCAGTTCTTC. Its translation is CSARAQSGPNNEQFF.

This clonotype was detected many times. V and J are TRBV9 and TRBJ2-1; TRBD2 aligns across 9 bases. CDR3 size: 14 residues. Germline lookup yields CDR1 SGDLS and CDR2 YYNGEE. V was pared by 3 bases and J by 2 bases, with 0 bases of the junction left unmatched. CDR3 sequence: CASSGTSAYNEQFF. In nucleotides, the CDR3 is TGTGCCAGCAGCGGGACTAGCGCCTACAATGAGCAGTTCTTC.

This clonotype was recorded many times. The V call is TRBV7-2, the J call TRBJ1-2, with D hard to call. Trimming took off 1 base at V and 8 bases at J, with 17 bases between the two ends. Germline CDR1 and CDR2: SGHTA and FQGNSA. The CDR3 consists of 15 residues. This CDR3 reads CASSLDRSPTEGYTF. The CDR3 nucleotides are TGTGCCAGCAGCTTAGATAGGAGTCCGACGGAAGGCTACACCTTC.

J is TRBJ2-7 and V is TRBV5-1; D call uncertain. V lost 0 bases and J 2 bases, leaving 9 bases between the germline ends. This CDR3 spans 14 amino acids. Per the germline V gene, CDR1 is SGHRS and CDR2 is YFSETQ. This chain's CDR3 is CASSLEGQPYEQYF. As DNA, the CDR3 is TGCGCCAGCAGCTTGGAAGGGCAGCCCTACGAGCAGTACTTC.

Many counts were recorded for this clonotype. V is TRBV5-1 and J is TRBJ2-3, with TRBD2 as a possible D gene (5 bases). Trimming stripped 6 bases from V and 1 base from J, with 12 bases between. CDR1 is SGHRS, CDR2 YFSETQ, per germline. CDR3 length equals 14 residues. CDR3 in DNA: TGCGCCAGCAAATCATCGGAGGGCACAGATACGCAGTATTTT. Translating gives CASKSSEGTDTQYF.

Points on this clonotype: This may come from a read error, since a much larger clone is one base off. V is TRBV7-6 and J is TRBJ1-5; 8 nucleotides line up with TRBD1. The CDR3 is made up of 15 amino acids. Looked up from germline, CDR1 is SGHVS and CDR2 is FNYEAQ. CDR3 amino acids: CVSSPGAGGFQPQHF. The CDR3 nucleotides read TGTGTCAGCAGCCCCGGGGCAGGGGGCTTTCAGCCCCAGCATTTT. Full variable domain (rest looked up from reference TRBV7-6 and TRBJ1-5): GAGVSQSPRYKVTKRGQDVALRCDPISGHVSLYWYRQALGQGPEFLTYFNYEAQQDKSGLPNDRFSAERPEGSISTLTIQRTEQRDSAMYRCVSSPGAGGFQPQHFGDGTRLSIL.

The table lists this clonotype with a few counts. This sequence joins TRBV5-5 and TRBJ2-3; D possibly matches TRBD1 or TRBD2 (5 bases each). The V end lost 6 bases, the J end lost 4 bases, and 12 bases lay between the germline ends. Germline V CDR1 and CDR2: SGHKS, YYEKEE (reference sequence). This CDR3 has 13 residues. Here the CDR3 reads CASTPGASDTQYF. CDR3 bases: TGTGCCAGCACCCCCGGGGCTTCAGATACGCAGTATTTT.

This clonotype was seen ten or more times. The gene calls are TRBV6-5 and TRBJ2-5, with 9 bases lining up with TRBD2. This CDR3 has 16 residues. Trimming at V came to 2 bases and at J to 3 bases, leaving 7 bases not matched to a gene. CDR1 and CDR2 from the germline V gene are MNHEY and SVGAGI. DNA for the CDR3: TGTGCCAGCAGTTACCTTAGCGGGAGAAGGGAAGAGACCCAGTACTTC. This sequence encodes CASSYLSGRREETQYF.

This clonotype was counted many times. This chain connects TRBV29-1 to TRBJ2-2, with 7 bases identical to TRBD2. Germline assignment: CDR1 SQVTM and CDR2 ANQGSEA. The V and J ends lost 7 bases and 4 bases, in that order; junction bases with no gene match: 6. The CDR3 has 13 amino acids. CDR3 nucleotide sequence: TGCAGCGGGGGGGGGTGGAGCACCGGGGAGCTGTTTTTT. It is translated as CSGGGWSTGELFF.

The count of this clonotype is one. A much more abundant neighbour one base away suggests this may be a read error. The chain employs TRBV7-2 and TRBJ2-1, with D perhaps matching TRBD1 or TRBD2 (7 bases each). The CDR3 totals 16 residues. The germline V gene encodes CDR1 SGHTA and CDR2 FQGNSA. CDR3 nucleotide sequence: TGTGCCAACAGCTTAGGGGGGGGGACAGTAGCGAATGAGCAGTTCTTC. This encodes CANSLGGGTVANEQFF.

This chain uses TRBV4-2 with TRBJ2-2, with D unclear. The V end lost 4 bases, the J end lost 3 bases, and 9 bases lay between the germline ends. The CDR3 runs to 14 residues. CDR1 and CDR2 (germline): LGHNA, YNFKEQ. CDR3 region: CASSRRLDTGELFF. CDR3 bases: TGTGCCAGCAGCCGTCGACTGGACACCGGGGAGCTGTTTTTT.

V usage is TRBV7-8 and J usage is TRBJ2-1; D remains ambiguous. This CDR3 spans 16 amino acids. The germline V gene encodes CDR1 SGHVS and CDR2 FQNEAQ. V was cut by 0 bases and J by 0 bases, with 9 bases left in between. The CDR3 spells CASSLALAPSYNEQFF. The CDR3 nucleotides read TGTGCCAGCAGCTTAGCGCTTGCTCCCTCCTACAATGAGCAGTTCTTC.

The table lists this clonotype with many counts. This chain links TRBV2 with TRBJ1-5; 8 nucleotides agree with TRBD1. The germline V gene has CDR1 SNHLY and CDR2 FYNNEI. The V and J ends lost 5 bases and 5 bases, in that order; junction bases with no gene match: 14. This CDR3 spans 17 amino acids. The CDR3 reads CASSQRTGRKEDQPQHF. For the CDR3, the DNA is TGTGCCAGCAGTCAACGGACAGGGCGAAAGGAGGATCAGCCCCAGCATTTT.

The sample holds many counts of this clonotype. The genes are TRBV6-2 or TRBV6-3 and TRBJ2-7; tentatively, D is TRBD1 or TRBD2 (5 bases each). Germline CDR1 MNHEY, CDR2 SVGEGT. The CDR3 spans 16 residues. V lost 0 bases, J lost 0 bases, and 12 bases lay in between. CDR3 DNA sequence: TGTGCCAGCAGTTACTCGACAGCGGTGGGCTCCTACGAGCAGTACTTC. Translating gives CASSYSTAVGSYEQYF.

To note about this clonotype: This could be a read error, since a much larger clone is one nucleotide away. This chain joins TRBV21-1 and TRBJ2-5; the D segment call TRBD2 is taken from the table without a DNA check. TRBV21-1 is listed as a pseudogene. CDR3 length equals 18 residues. The CDR3 region has the DNA TGTGTCAGCAGCCCACCGAGAGCGGGAGGGCGAGGCCGAGAGACCCAGTACTTC. This translates into CVSSPPRAGGRGRETQYF.

This clonotype was observed at least ten times. This chain joins TRBV12-3 or TRBV12-4 and TRBJ2-3, with a tentative D call TRBD2 (6 bases). Trimming stripped 5 bases from V and 8 bases from J, with 20 bases between. The CDR3 runs to 15 residues. Written as DNA, the CDR3 is TGTGCCAGCAGTATCCCCGGGACTTCACACCGTACGCAGTATTTT. Its translation is CASSIPGTSHRTQYF.

This clonotype was counted ten times or more. The V gene is TRBV7-2, the J gene TRBJ2-2, with TRBD2 as a possible D gene (6 bases). The CDR3 runs to 16 residues. V lost 2 bases, J lost 2 bases, and 12 bases lay in between. The germline CDR1 and CDR2 sequences are SGHTA and FQGNSA. The CDR3 bases are TGTGCCAGCAGCTTACGCGGAGGGTATAACACCGGGGAGCTGTTTTTT. It specifies CASSLRGGYNTGELFF.